One sample yielded the 14 T cell receptor beta chains listed below, sequenced in a study of blood T cell repertoires in COVID-19. Generated by immunoSEQ multiplex PCR, the TCRdb table keeps only in-frame clones and is missing some. Of about 130,000 clones listed, about four fifths are singletons. The sequenced sample consisted of peripheral blood. Receptor source: a woman aged 45-65 years with acute or convalescent COVID-19.

The J gene is TRBJ2-5, the V gene TRBV19; a possible D gene is TRBD1 (5 bases). The germline V and J ends were trimmed by 6 bases and 5 bases, with 13 bases remaining between them. Per germline, CDR1 LNHDA and CDR2 SQIVND (reference sequence). This CDR3 has 13 residues. The CDR3: CASSWSAGETQYF. Here the CDR3 DNA reads TGTGCCAGTAGCTGGAGCGCAGGGGAGACCCAGTACTTC.

The chain uses TRBV27 and TRBJ1-1; tentatively, D is TRBD1 (6 bases). The CDR3 is 14 amino acids. V was cut by 5 bases and J by 1 base, with 11 bases left in between. The V gene's germline CDR1 is MNHEY and CDR2 SMNVEV (reference sequence). As DNA, the CDR3 is TGTGCCAGCAGTATGACAGGACCGAACACTGAAGCTTTCTTT. It is translated as CASSMTGPNTEAFF.

The rearrangement links TRBV11-2 to TRBJ2-3; D gene uncertain. CDR3 size: 15 residues. Germline values: CDR1 SGHAT, CDR2 FQNNGV. The V and J ends lost 5 bases and 3 bases respectively, with 15 bases between them. The CDR3 region is CASSPQSFGTDTQYF. The CDR3 coding sequence is TGTGCCAGCAGCCCACAATCTTTTGGTACAGATACGCAGTATTTT.

Points on this clone: At the DNA level, this CDR3 is encoded by other sequences in the same sample as well. The chain couples TRBV7-9 to TRBJ1-1; TRBD1 aligns across 7 bases. CDR1 and CDR2 (germline): SEHNR, FQNEAQ (reference sequence). The CDR3 totals 15 residues. V was pared by 0 bases and J by 0 bases, with 1 base of the junction left unmatched. CDR3 DNA sequence: TGTGCCAGCAGCTTAGCAGGGACAGTGAACACTGAAGCTTTCTTT. Amino acid sequence: CASSLAGTVNTEAFF.

The genes are TRBV6-5 and TRBJ1-6; 7 nucleotides align to TRBD1. The CDR3 sequence is 12 residues long. Unmatched junction bases numbered 6, after V lost 10 bases and J lost 9 bases. From germline, CDR1 is MNHEY and CDR2 SVGAGI. The CDR3 DNA follows: TGTGCCATTCGACAGGGCGGTTCACCCCTCCACTTT. It yields the protein CAIRQGGSPLHF.

The chain has TRBV5-4 and TRBJ1-1; 8 bases agree with TRBD1. Germline V CDR1 and CDR2: SGHNT, YYREEE (reference sequence). The CDR3 loop spans 18 amino acids. J gave up 0 bases and V 4 bases, and 14 bases lay outside the gene matches. The CDR3, as DNA: TGTGCCAGCAGCCCCGCTGGCAGGGGGCGAAATCTGAACACTGAAGCTTTCTTT. Amino acids: CASSPAGRGRNLNTEAFF.

The V call is TRBV2, the J call TRBJ1-2; 7 positions agree with TRBD1. The CDR3 contains 14 residues. The trim removed 3 bases at V and 2 bases at J, leaving 3 bases unmatched. The V gene's germline CDR1 is SNHLY and CDR2 FYNNEI. The CDR3 here is CASSDPGQNYGYTF. CDR3 nucleotides: TGTGCCAGCAGTGACCCGGGACAGAACTATGGCTACACCTTC.

The chain carries TRBV4-2 and TRBJ2-3, with 7 bases that match TRBD2. The CDR3 length is 15 residues. CDR1 and CDR2 (germline): LGHNA, YNFKEQ. Trimming removed 1 base from V and 3 bases from J; junction bases left unmatched: 4. CDR3 residues: CASSQVPGLTDTQYF. CDR3 DNA sequence: TGTGCCAGCAGCCAAGTTCCGGGACTAACAGATACGCAGTATTTT.

V gene TRBV28 combines with J gene TRBJ2-7; 7 bases align to TRBD1. This CDR3 region has 14 residues. The germline V gene encodes CDR1 MDHEN and CDR2 SYDVKM. The junction had 9 bases not matched to a gene; V was cut back by 10 bases and J by 0 bases. The CDR3: CATIRDSSSYEQYF. CDR3 DNA: TGTGCCACCATTCGGGACAGCAGCTCCTACGAGCAGTACTTC.

The CDR3 protein is CASSYSTGGYGYTF. CDR3 DNA: TGTGCCAGCAGTTACTCGACAGGGGGCTATGGCTACACCTTC. The rearrangement joins TRBV6-2 or TRBV6-3 to TRBJ1-2; 9 bases map to TRBD1. CDR3 length: 14 amino acids. Per germline, CDR1 MNHEY and CDR2 SVGEGT. The trim removed 0 bases at V and 4 bases at J, leaving 0 bases unmatched.

The chain uses TRBV6-5 and TRBJ2-7; perhaps TRBD1 as D (6 bases). The CDR3 spans 15 residues. The germline V and J ends were trimmed by 6 bases and 0 bases, with 15 bases remaining between them. The germline V gene has CDR1 MNHEY and CDR2 SVGAGI. The CDR3 DNA reads TGTGCCAGCAGATACGGACAGACAAACTCCTACGAGCAGTACTTC. This gives the protein CASRYGQTNSYEQYF.

This chain connects TRBV7-2 to TRBJ1-6; D remains unclear. The CDR3 sequence is 13 residues long. CDR1 and CDR2 from the germline V gene are SGHTA and FQGNSA. The V end was cut by 1 base, the J end by 9 bases, with 7 bases between. Here the CDR3 reads CASSLDRGSPLHF. CDR3 sequence (DNA): TGTGCCAGCAGCTTAGATCGGGGTTCACCCCTCCACTTT.

The chain links TRBV5-1 to TRBJ2-1; 8 bases align to TRBD2. CDR1 and CDR2 (germline): SGHRS, YFSETQ. V shed 4 bases and J 3 bases; nucleotides not matched to a gene: 3. The CDR3 has 14 residues. The CDR3 sequence is CASSAGGYYNEQFF. CDR3 sequence (DNA): TGCGCCAGCAGCGCGGGGGGTTACTACAATGAGCAGTTCTTC.

The chain couples TRBV29-1 to TRBJ2-7; D might be TRBD1 (6 bases). The V gene lost 2 bases and the J gene lost 5 bases, with 10 bases spanning the gap. The CDR3 covers 12 residues. The germline V gene has CDR1 SQVTM and CDR2 ANQGSEA. Here the CDR3 reads CSVERGSDEQYF. The CDR3 region has the DNA TGCAGCGTTGAAAGGGGGTCGGACGAGCAGTACTTC.